This T cell receptor (beta chain) was observed in a study of cytomegalovirus exposure and HLA in healthy donors. Study-wide results and caveats: A previous analysis found most TCR beta V segments productive roughly 90% or roughly 30% of the time.

V gave up 8 bases and J gave up 0 bases; unmatched junction bases: 9. Per the germline V gene, CDR1 is MNHEY and CDR2 is SMNVEV (reference sequence). The CDR3 is 16 residues long. A word on this clone: Its antigen is as yet unknown.

The PCR had 60 Vbeta and 13 Jbeta primers. Assay used: immunoSEQ multiplex PCR; TCRdb lists only in-frame clones, some missing. The sample contains approximately 180,000 clones, under 85% of which appear only once. The chain recombines TRBV27 with TRBJ1-3; 8 nucleotides match TRBD1. Sample: PBMCs. This TCR derives from a man younger than 35 in good health and CMV-seronegative. CDR3 sequence (DNA): TGTGCCAGCCCGGCGGGACAGGTGAGCTCTGGAAACACCATATATTTT. Its protein is CASPAGQVSSGNTIYF.